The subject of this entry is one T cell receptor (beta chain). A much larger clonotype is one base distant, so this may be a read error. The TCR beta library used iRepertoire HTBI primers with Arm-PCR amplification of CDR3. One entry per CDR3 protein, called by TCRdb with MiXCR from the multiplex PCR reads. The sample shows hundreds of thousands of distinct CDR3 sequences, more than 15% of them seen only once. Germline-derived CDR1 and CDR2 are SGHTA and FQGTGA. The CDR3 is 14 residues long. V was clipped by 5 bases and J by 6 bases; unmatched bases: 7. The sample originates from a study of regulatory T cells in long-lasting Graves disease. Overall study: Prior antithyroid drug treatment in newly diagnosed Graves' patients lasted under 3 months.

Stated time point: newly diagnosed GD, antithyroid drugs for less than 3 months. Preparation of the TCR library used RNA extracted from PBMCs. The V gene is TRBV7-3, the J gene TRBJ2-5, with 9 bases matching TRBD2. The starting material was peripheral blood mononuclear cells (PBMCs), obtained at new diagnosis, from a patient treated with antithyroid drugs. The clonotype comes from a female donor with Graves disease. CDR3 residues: CASSLAGPWKTQYF. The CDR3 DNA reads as TGTGCCAGCAGCCTAGCGGGGCCCTGGAAGACCCAGTACTTC.